A selection of T cell receptor beta chains follows, all from one sample in a study of blood T cell repertoires in COVID-19. The table came from immunoSEQ multiplex PCR; TCRdb's copy has only in-frame clones and leaves some out. The data contain about 170,000 clones, approximately 82% of them singletons. Sequenced: peripheral blood. The receptor source for this set is a woman older than 75 with acute or convalescent COVID-19. Each CDR3 is given without its conserved first and last residue.

V | CDR3
TRBV4-3 | ASSGRTGGFKTEAF
TRBV19 | ASSEGLAGASTDTQY
TRBV18 | ASSPSRTDTQY
TRBV12-3/TRBV12-4 | ASSSLVNTEAF
TRBV15 | ATSPHNRGGYGYT
TRBV9 | ASSVGPTYYNSPLH
TRBV5-1 | ASSPMPTGRGETQY
TRBV30 | AWSLQGINEQY
TRBV9 | ASSVAPSVGEREF
TRBV15 | ATSRVNRGSNYGYT
TRBV7-9 | ASDRGYEQY
TRBV6-5 | ASQGGQGDSPLH
TRBV7-2 | ASSPNTDTQY
TRBV19 | ASSTTGGTDTQY
TRBV3-1/TRBV3-2 | ASSQGGPGRPMNTEAF
TRBV2 | ASRAAGAGTGELF
TRBV2 | ASSVGEEDEAF
TRBV27 | ASSLTSGGYEQY
TRBV14 | ASSQRGHGELF
TRBV5-1 | ASSFNLGTGGYT
TRBV6-5 | ASSLGQGINQPQH
TRBV12-5 | ASGLDRNTDTQY
TRBV7-8 | ASSREREVH
TRBV10-1 | ASSERQGYTEAF
TRBV6-1 | ASSGTGQAINQPQH
TRBV7-2 | ASSLADKVVTQY
TRBV4-3 | ASSQTGNTEAF
TRBV12-3/TRBV12-4 | ASSPGGPGYT
TRBV19 | ASRTTGEGQPQH
TRBV6-5 | ASSFSESGTYEQY
TRBV6-5 | ASSSQGLGKLF
TRBV6-2/TRBV6-3 | ASSYNVYGYT
TRBV3-1/TRBV3-2 | ASSQVAGGPYEQY
TRBV21-1 | ASSKGKAGTSGITDTQY
TRBV7-2 | ASSEYGSREQY
TRBV27 | ASSWAGSYEQY
TRBV5-4 | ASSSPDRVTEAF
TRBV25-1 | ASSEMEGGRETQY
TRBV15 | ATSRPSGGAEAF
TRBV18 | ASSPPSGGELF
TRBV19 | ASSVDRAYNEQF
TRBV23-1 | ASSQSQREAPIVNEQF
TRBV5-6 | ASTSGGDRSEQY
TRBV2 | ASSLGISSYEQY
TRBV5-1 | ASSEGGITSGNTIY
TRBV12-3/TRBV12-4 | ASSLDGTYEQY
TRBV6-2/TRBV6-3 | ASSSEGTGEETEAF
TRBV5-6 | ASSWRTSGFSNTGELF